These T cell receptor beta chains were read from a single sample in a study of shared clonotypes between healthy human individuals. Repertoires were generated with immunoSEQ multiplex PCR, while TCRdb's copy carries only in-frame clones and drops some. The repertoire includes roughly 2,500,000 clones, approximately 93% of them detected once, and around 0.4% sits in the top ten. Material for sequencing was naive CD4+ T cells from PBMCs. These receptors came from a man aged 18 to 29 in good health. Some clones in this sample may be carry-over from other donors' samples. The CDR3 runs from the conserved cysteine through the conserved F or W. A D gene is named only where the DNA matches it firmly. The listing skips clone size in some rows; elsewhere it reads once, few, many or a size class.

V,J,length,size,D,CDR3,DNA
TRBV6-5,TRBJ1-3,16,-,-,CASSYQTDYTGNTIYF,TGTGCCAGCAGTTACCAGACAGACTATACTGGAAACACCATATATTTT
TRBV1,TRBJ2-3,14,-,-,CTSSHLGDTDTQYF,TGCACCAGCAGCCATCTCGGGGATACAGATACGCAGTATTTT
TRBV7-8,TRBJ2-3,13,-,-,CASSPGAGDTQYF,TGTGCCAGCAGCCCCGGGGCGGGTGATACGCAGTATTTT
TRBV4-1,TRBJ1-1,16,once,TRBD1,CASSHRDRGRNTEAFF,TGCGCCAGCAGCCACAGAGACAGGGGCAGAAACACTGAAGCTTTCTTT
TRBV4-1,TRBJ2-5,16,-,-,CASSQGRAETQETQYF,TGCGCCAGCAGCCAAGGGAGAGCGGAGACCCAAGAGACCCAGTACTTC
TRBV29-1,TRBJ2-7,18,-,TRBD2,CSVETRPGLAGGPYEQYF,TGCAGCGTTGAAACCAGACCGGGACTAGCGGGAGGACCCTACGAGCAGTACTTC
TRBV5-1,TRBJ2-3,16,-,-,CASSLSSPPSTDTQYF,TGCGCCAGCAGCTTGAGCTCCCCTCCTAGCACAGATACGCAGTATTTT
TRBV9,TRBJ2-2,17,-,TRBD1,CASSSTTGQGGTGELFF,TGTGCCAGCAGCTCCACGACAGGACAGGGAGGCACCGGGGAGCTGTTTTTT
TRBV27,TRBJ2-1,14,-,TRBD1,CASRQDRLNNEQFF,TGTGCCAGCAGGCAGGACAGGCTCAACAATGAGCAGTTCTTC
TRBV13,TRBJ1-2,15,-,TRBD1,CASSLGRGPQGGYTF,TGTGCCAGCAGCTTAGGCAGGGGGCCGCAGGGCGGCTACACCTTC
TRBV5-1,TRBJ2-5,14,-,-,CASSTTRGGETQYF,TGCGCCAGCAGCACGACTAGGGGGGGAGAGACCCAGTACTTC
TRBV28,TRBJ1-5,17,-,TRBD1,CASSFSGTGGFNQPQHF,TGTGCCAGCAGTTTCTCCGGGACAGGGGGTTTCAATCAGCCCCAGCATTTT
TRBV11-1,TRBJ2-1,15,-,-,CASSLRTASYNEQFF,TGTGCCAGCAGCTTACGGACAGCTTCCTACAATGAGCAGTTCTTC
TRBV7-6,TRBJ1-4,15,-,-,CASSLGGSPNEKLFF,TGTGCCAGCAGCTTAGGGGGTTCACCCAATGAAAAACTGTTTTTT
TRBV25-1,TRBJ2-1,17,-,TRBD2,CASRSTAGLADYNEQFF,TGTGCCAGCAGGTCAACGGCCGGGCTAGCGGACTACAATGAGCAGTTCTTC
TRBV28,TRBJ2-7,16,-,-,CASSPITQTGYYEQYF,TGTGCCAGCAGTCCTATTACACAGACCGGGTACTACGAGCAGTACTTC
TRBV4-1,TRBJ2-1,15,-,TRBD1,CASRRDRGSLNEQFF,TGCGCCAGCAGGCGGGACAGGGGGTCGTTGAATGAGCAGTTCTTC
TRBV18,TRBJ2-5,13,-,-,CASSPGIRETQYF,TGTGCCAGCTCACCGGGGATTCGAGAGACCCAGTACTTC
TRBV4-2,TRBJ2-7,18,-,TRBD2,CASSQVTSGYRSVYEQYF,TGTGCCAGCAGCCAAGTTACTAGCGGATATCGTTCCGTATACGAGCAGTACTTC
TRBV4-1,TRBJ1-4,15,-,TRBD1,CASSQAGTGDEKLFF,TGCGCCAGCAGCCAAGCCGGGACAGGGGATGAAAAACTGTTTTTT
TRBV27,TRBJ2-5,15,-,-,CASSFLGVNQETQYF,TGTGCCAGCAGTTTTCTAGGGGTGAACCAAGAGACCCAGTACTTC
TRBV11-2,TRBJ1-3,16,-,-,CASSLGAGSSGNTIYF,TGTGCCAGCAGCTTAGGGGCAGGAAGCTCTGGAAACACCATATATTTT
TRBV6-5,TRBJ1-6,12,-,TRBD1,CASSYSDRALHF,TGTGCCAGCAGTTACTCGGACAGGGCACTCCACTTT
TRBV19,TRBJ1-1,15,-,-,CASSLSGLVNTEAFF,TGTGCCAGTAGTCTTTCAGGGCTTGTGAACACTGAAGCTTTCTTT
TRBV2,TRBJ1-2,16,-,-,CASSELLADPGYGYTF,TGTGCCAGCAGTGAACTGTTGGCGGACCCTGGGTATGGCTACACCTTC
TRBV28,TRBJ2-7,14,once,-,CASSSTPGSYEQYF,TGTGCCAGCAGTTCAACCCCCGGAAGTTACGAGCAGTACTTC
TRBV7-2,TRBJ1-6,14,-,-,CASSVGRSNSPLHF,TGTGCCAGCAGCGTGGGTCGTTCTAATTCACCCCTCCACTTT
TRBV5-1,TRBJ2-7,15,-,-,CASSLLTGSGYEQYF,TGCGCCAGCAGCTTATTAACAGGGAGTGGCTACGAGCAGTACTTC
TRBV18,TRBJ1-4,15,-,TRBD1,CASSPGAGGPEKLFF,TGTGCCAGCTCACCTGGGGCAGGGGGCCCTGAAAAACTGTTTTTT
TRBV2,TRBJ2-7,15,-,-,CASSFPWTDTYEQYF,TGTGCCAGCAGTTTCCCGTGGACAGACACCTACGAGCAGTACTTC
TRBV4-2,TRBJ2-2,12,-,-,CASSLRTGELFF,TGTGCCAGCAGCCTCCGAACCGGGGAGCTGTTTTTT
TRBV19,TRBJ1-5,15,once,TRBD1,CASSSTGTGNQPQHF,TGTGCCAGTAGTTCGACAGGGACCGGGAATCAGCCCCAGCATTTT
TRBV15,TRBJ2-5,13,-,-,CATSRDEGGTQYF,TGTGCCACCAGCAGAGATGAGGGGGGGACCCAGTACTTC
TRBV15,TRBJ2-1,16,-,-,CATSTSRRSSYNEQFF,TGTGCCACCAGCACTAGCCGTCGAAGCTCCTACAATGAGCAGTTCTTC
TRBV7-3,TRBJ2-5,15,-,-,CASSPAHRGQETQYF,TGTGCCAGCAGCCCCGCCCATCGAGGGCAAGAGACCCAGTACTTC
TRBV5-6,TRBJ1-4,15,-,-,CASSTRGRGNEKLFF,TGTGCCAGCAGCACTAGAGGGAGGGGTAATGAAAAACTGTTTTTT
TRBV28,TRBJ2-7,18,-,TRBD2,CASSLPGLAGGGSYEQYF,TGTGCCAGCAGTTTACCAGGTCTAGCGGGAGGTGGCTCCTACGAGCAGTACTTC
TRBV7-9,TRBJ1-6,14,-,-,CASSLDRNNSPLHF,TGTGCCAGCAGCTTAGACAGAAATAATTCACCCCTCCACTTT
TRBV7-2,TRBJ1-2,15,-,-,CASSGSGQPSYGYTF,TGTGCCAGCAGCGGATCCGGACAGCCTAGCTATGGCTACACCTTC
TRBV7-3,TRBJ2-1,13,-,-,CASSSTTLNEQFF,TGTGCCAGCAGCTCGACTACTTTGAATGAGCAGTTCTTC
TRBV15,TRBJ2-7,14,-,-,CATSREQTSYEQYF,TGTGCCACCAGCAGAGAGCAGACCTCATACGAGCAGTACTTC
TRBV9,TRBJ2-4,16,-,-,CASSLIGQLAKNIQYF,TGTGCCAGCAGCTTAATCGGACAGCTAGCCAAAAACATTCAGTACTTC
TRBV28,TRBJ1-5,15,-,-,CASSFYGYDNQPQHF,TGTGCCAGCAGTTTTTATGGGTACGACAATCAGCCCCAGCATTTT
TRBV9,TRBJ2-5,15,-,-,CASSGGPVGGETQYF,TGTGCCAGCAGCGGAGGCCCAGTGGGTGGTGAGACCCAGTACTTC
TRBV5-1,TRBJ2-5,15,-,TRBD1,CASNNSPGQQETQYF,TGCGCCAGCAACAACTCACCGGGACAGCAAGAGACCCAGTACTTC
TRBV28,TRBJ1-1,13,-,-,CASSFSLGTEAFF,TGTGCCAGCAGTTTCTCGCTAGGCACTGAAGCTTTCTTT
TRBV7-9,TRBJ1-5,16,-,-,CASSLVGSGGEQPQHF,TGTGCCAGCAGCTTAGTCGGCAGCGGAGGGGAACAGCCCCAGCATTTT
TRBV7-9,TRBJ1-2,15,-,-,CASSHTGTYPGGYTF,TGTGCCAGCAGCCATACCGGGACGTACCCTGGGGGCTACACCTTC
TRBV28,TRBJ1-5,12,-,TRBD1,CASRFPGGTWHF,TGTGCCAGCCGCTTCCCAGGGGGCACCTGGCATTTT
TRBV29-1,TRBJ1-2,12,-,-,CSVGGRTYGYTF,TGCAGCGTTGGAGGCAGGACCTATGGCTACACCTTC
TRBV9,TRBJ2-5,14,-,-,CASSVGPIQETQYF,TGTGCCAGCAGCGTTGGTCCGATCCAAGAGACCCAGTACTTC
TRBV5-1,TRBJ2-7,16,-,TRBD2,CASSLAGLAGPYEQYF,TGCGCCAGCAGCTTGGCGGGACTAGCGGGGCCCTACGAGCAGTACTTC
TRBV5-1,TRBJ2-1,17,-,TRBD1,CASSLARGRVVYGEQFF,TGCGCCAGCAGCTTAGCAAGGGGGCGAGTAGTGTACGGTGAGCAGTTCTTC
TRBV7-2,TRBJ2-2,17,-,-,CASSSPTRQKRTGELFF,TGTGCCAGCAGCTCACCAACTAGACAAAAACGCACCGGGGAGCTGTTTTTT
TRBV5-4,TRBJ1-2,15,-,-,CASSSPTGLPYGYTF,TGTGCCAGCAGCTCGCCGACGGGGCTACCCTATGGCTACACCTTC